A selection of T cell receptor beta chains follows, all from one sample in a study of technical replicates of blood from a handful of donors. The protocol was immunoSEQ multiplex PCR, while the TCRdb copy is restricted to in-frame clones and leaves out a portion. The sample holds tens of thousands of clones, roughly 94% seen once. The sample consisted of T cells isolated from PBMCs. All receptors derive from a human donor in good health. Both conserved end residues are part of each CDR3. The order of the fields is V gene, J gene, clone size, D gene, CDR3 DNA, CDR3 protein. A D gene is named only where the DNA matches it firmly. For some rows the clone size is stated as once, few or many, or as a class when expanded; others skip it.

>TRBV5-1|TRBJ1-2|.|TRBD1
TGCGCCAGCAGCTTGGTCAGGGGGCAAGGTTATGGCTACACCTTC
CASSLVRGQGYGYTF
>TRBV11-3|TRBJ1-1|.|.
TGTGCCAGCAGCTTAGATCAATGGGGCCAGTCGAACACTGAAGCTTTCTTT
CASSLDQWGQSNTEAFF
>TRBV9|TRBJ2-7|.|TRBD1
TGTGCCAGCAGCGCACAGGGGTCCCCCCTTTACGAGCAGTACTTC
CASSAQGSPLYEQYF
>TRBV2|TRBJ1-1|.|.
TGTGCCAGCACACGCAATAAGGAGACGCCAATGAACACTGAAGCTTTCTTT
CASTRNKETPMNTEAFF
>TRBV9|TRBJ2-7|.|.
TGTGCCAGCAGCGTAGCCCCGGGACTCAACTACGAGCAGTACTTC
CASSVAPGLNYEQYF
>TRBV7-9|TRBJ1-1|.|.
TGTGCCAGCAGTTACATCGGACTTAACACTGAAGCTTTCTTT
CASSYIGLNTEAFF
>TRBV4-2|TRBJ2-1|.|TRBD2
TGTGCCAGCAGCCAAGATTTTGGCGGGGGGGCCTATGAGCAGTTCTTC
CASSQDFGGGAYEQFF
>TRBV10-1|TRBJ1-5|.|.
TGCGCCAGCAGTGAGTCTCCGGGGCAGCCCCAGCATTTT
CASSESPGQPQHF
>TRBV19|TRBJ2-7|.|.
TGTGCCAGTAGAAGCGACGTCTCCTACGAGCAGTACTTC
CASRSDVSYEQYF
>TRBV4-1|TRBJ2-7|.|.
TGCGCCAGCAGCGCGGACAGTGGCTACGAGCAGTACTTC
CASSADSGYEQYF
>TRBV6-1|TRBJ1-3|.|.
TGTGCCAGCAGTGACCCCGGACTGACTGGAAACACCATATATTTT
CASSDPGLTGNTIYF
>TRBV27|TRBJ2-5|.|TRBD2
TGTGCCAGCAGTTTAACCAGCGGGGGGGTTCAAGAGACCCAGTACTTC
CASSLTSGGVQETQYF
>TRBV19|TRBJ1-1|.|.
TGTGCCAGTAGTATCATTGTGAACACTGAAGCTTTCTTT
CASSIIVNTEAFF
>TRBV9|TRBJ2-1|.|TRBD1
TGTGCCAGCAGCGTAAGGGGAGTACCGGGACAGGGCAATGAGCAGTTCTTC
CASSVRGVPGQGNEQFF
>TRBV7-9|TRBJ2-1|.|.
TGTGCCAGCAGCTCCGTACAGAACCCCTACAATGAGCAGTTCTTC
CASSSVQNPYNEQFF
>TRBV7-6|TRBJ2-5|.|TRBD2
TGTGCCAGCAGCCCTCGGGGGGGCGGTGAGACCCAGTACTTC
CASSPRGGGETQYF
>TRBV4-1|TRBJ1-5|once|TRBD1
TGCGCCAGCAGCCAACGGGACAGGGTAGGGTATAGCAATCAGCCCCAGCATTTT
CASSQRDRVGYSNQPQHF
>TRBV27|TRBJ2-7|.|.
TGTGCCAGCACCCCCACCGGGGGCTCCTACGAGCAGTACTTC
CASTPTGGSYEQYF
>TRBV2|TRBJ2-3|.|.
TGTGCCAGCAGTGAAAGGCCTAGCGTACCTAGCACAGATACGCAGTATTTT
CASSERPSVPSTDTQYF
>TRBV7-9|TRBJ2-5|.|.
TGTGCCAGCAGCTTAGCCGGGAAAGAGACCCAGTACTTC
CASSLAGKETQYF
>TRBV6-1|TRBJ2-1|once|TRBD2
TGTGCCAGCAGTGAACAGCGGGGCCTGGTTGAGCAGTTCTTC
CASSEQRGLVEQFF
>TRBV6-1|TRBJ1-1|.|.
TGTGCCAGCAGTGCAGAAACTTCAGGGTATGCTTTCTTT
CASSAETSGYAFF
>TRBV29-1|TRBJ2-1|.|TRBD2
TGCAGCGTTGACGGACTAGCGGGAGTAGTCTACAATGAGCAGTTCTTC
CSVDGLAGVVYNEQFF
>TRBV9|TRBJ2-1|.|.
TGTGCCAGCAGCGGGGACGGGAGACGTGTCTTC
CASSGDGRRVF
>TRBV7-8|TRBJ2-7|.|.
TGTGCCAGCAGCCCTCGAACGGACAGTGCCTACGAGCAGTACTTC
CASSPRTDSAYEQYF
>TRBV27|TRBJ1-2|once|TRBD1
TGTGCCAGCACCGCCCTTCCCGGGACAGACTATGGCTACACCTTC
CASTALPGTDYGYTF
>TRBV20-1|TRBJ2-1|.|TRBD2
TGCAGTGCGGGGAGGACTAGCCAGCAGTTCTTC
CSAGRTSQQFF
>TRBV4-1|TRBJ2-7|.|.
TGCGCCAGCAGCCCGGTGGAGGGTCGGAGTTCCCGGTCCGAGCAGTACTTC
CASSPVEGRSSRSEQYF
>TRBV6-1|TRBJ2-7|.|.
TGTGCCAGCAGTGGGAGGGACGGCTCCTACGAGCAGTACTTC
CASSGRDGSYEQYF
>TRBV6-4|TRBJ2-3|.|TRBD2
TGTGCCAGCAGTGACCGGGAGGCGAGCACAGATACGCAGTATTTT
CASSDREASTDTQYF
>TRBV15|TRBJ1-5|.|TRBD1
TGTGCCACCGCTGACAGGGCTAATCAGCCCCAGCATTTT
CATADRANQPQHF
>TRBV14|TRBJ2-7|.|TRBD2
TGTGCCAGCAGCCGACTAGCGGGGTTCTACGAGCAGTACTTC
CASSRLAGFYEQYF